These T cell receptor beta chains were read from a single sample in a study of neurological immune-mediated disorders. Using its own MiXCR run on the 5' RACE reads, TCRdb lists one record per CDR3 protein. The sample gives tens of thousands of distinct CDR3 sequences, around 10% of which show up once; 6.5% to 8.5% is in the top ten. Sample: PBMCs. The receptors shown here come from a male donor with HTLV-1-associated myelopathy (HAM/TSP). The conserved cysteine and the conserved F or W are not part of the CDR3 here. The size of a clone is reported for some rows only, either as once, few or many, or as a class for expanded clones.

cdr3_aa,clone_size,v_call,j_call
ASSLRRENTEAF,NA,TRBV7-9,TRBJ1-1
ATRTPQGEQY,many,TRBV15,TRBJ2-7
ASSPGTQHEQY,many,TRBV11-2,TRBJ2-7
ASSVRGTGVFSPLH,many,TRBV10-2,TRBJ1-6
ASSVGVQETQY,many,TRBV9,TRBJ2-5
ASGETVAKNIQY,many,TRBV7-2,TRBJ2-4
ASSLGQGAARILETQY,many,TRBV5-1,TRBJ2-5
ASSQDGRDRISSGNTIY,many,TRBV4-3,TRBJ1-3
ASSQGGVNGYT,many,TRBV6-5,TRBJ1-2
ASSFRATNQPQH,many,TRBV12-3/TRBV12-4,TRBJ1-5
ASSQRGANEQY,few,TRBV3-1,TRBJ2-7
ASSPQLVDMNTEAF,NA,TRBV18,TRBJ1-1
SATGQASGGMAQY,many,TRBV20-1,TRBJ2-5
ASSLRLAGDQETQY,many,TRBV12-3/TRBV12-4,TRBJ2-5
ANRLSGVVPEQF,many,TRBV12-3/TRBV12-4,TRBJ2-1
ASRRQGAAYGYT,many,TRBV28,TRBJ1-2
ASSLIGYEQY,many,TRBV28,TRBJ2-7
ASSYSLSGGGGSNQPQH,many,TRBV6-6,TRBJ1-5
SAMDSRMNTEAF,few,TRBV20-1,TRBJ1-1
ASSSAGTGFFGYT,many,TRBV27,TRBJ1-2
ASSLAGGRETQY,many,TRBV5-5,TRBJ2-5
SASGQNEKLF,many,TRBV20-1,TRBJ1-4
ASSLFGDAGEKLF,many,TRBV5-5,TRBJ1-4
ASSIGQGNYEQY,many,TRBV19,TRBJ2-7
ASSLEAGPNQPQH,many,TRBV5-1,TRBJ1-5
ASSRDGQETQY,NA,TRBV2,TRBJ2-5
ASTLGSGVNQPQH,many,TRBV28,TRBJ1-5
SATPNFYGYT,many,TRBV20-1,TRBJ1-2
ASIGASSYNEQF,many,TRBV6-2/TRBV6-3,TRBJ2-1
SVRHIRGRYQETQY,NA,TRBV29-1,TRBJ2-5
ASSRTLGVNEQF,many,TRBV7-2,TRBJ2-1
SSYDRGSSSTDTQY,many,TRBV20-1,TRBJ2-3
ASSLSPGMNTEAF,NA,TRBV12-3/TRBV12-4,TRBJ1-1
ASSYSASNQPQH,many,TRBV6-5,TRBJ1-5
ASSIVPGGGGGELF,many,TRBV19,TRBJ2-2
ASSFERATT,many,TRBV3-1,TRBJ1-2
ASSKTVVVWNTEAF,many,TRBV6-2/TRBV6-3,TRBJ1-1
ASSSTVTGELF,few,TRBV28,TRBJ2-2
SVGGLAGEATREQY,few,TRBV29-1,TRBJ2-7
ASSQEWGRNEEQY,many,TRBV3-1,TRBJ2-7
ASSLDSRVDEQY,many,TRBV5-1,TRBJ2-7
ASSLQQRQPQH,many,TRBV19,TRBJ1-5
SVVVAGYTGELF,many,TRBV29-1,TRBJ2-2
ASSLGAGTGTETRNYGYT,few,TRBV5-1,TRBJ1-2
SVEGVRGSGTDTQY,many,TRBV29-1,TRBJ2-3
ASSLTHGPSYEQY,NA,TRBV7-2,TRBJ2-7
ASRTGGAKLYEQY,many,TRBV6-6,TRBJ2-7
ASSRDRFTNEQY,many,TRBV5-4,TRBJ2-7
SVGTGQHQPQH,many,TRBV29-1,TRBJ1-5
SAPDYGAYNEQF,many,TRBV20-1,TRBJ2-1
ASSYRALSEKLF,many,TRBV28,TRBJ1-4
ASSQAGVDQPQH,many,TRBV4-1,TRBJ1-5
ASSVRWAPGDSPLH,many,TRBV9,TRBJ1-6
ASSLVPGVGTDTQY,many,TRBV7-2,TRBJ2-3
PHMGQGKVNSNQPQH,many,TRBV25-1,TRBJ1-5
ASSVGGLSSYEQY,many,TRBV9,TRBJ2-7
ASSLGIRTGGSYEQY,many,TRBV12-3/TRBV12-4,TRBJ2-7
SVEVGQETQY,many,TRBV29-1,TRBJ2-5
SATGTVDHPHH,NA,TRBV20-1,TRBJ1-5
ATRHRGSNEQF,many,TRBV7-9,TRBJ2-1